This T cell receptor (beta chain) comes out of a study of blood T cell repertoires in COVID-19. This table comes from immunoSEQ multiplex PCR, and its TCRdb copy is limited to in-frame clones, with some not included. This table holds around 420,000 clones, approximately 85% found once. This clonotype was obtained from a woman aged 40 to 49 with acute COVID-19. What was sequenced was PBMCs or T cells enriched from blood (not recorded which).

CDR3 amino acids: CASMGGTGGTEAFF. In nucleotides, the CDR3 is TGTGCCAGCATGGGAGGGACGGGAGGGACTGAAGCTTTCTTT. This chain links TRBV7-9 with TRBJ1-1; TRBD1 might be the D (5 bases). This CDR3 comprises 14 residues. The germline V and J ends were trimmed by 7 bases and 5 bases, with 17 bases remaining between them. In germline, CDR1 is SEHNR, CDR2 FQNEAQ (reference sequence).